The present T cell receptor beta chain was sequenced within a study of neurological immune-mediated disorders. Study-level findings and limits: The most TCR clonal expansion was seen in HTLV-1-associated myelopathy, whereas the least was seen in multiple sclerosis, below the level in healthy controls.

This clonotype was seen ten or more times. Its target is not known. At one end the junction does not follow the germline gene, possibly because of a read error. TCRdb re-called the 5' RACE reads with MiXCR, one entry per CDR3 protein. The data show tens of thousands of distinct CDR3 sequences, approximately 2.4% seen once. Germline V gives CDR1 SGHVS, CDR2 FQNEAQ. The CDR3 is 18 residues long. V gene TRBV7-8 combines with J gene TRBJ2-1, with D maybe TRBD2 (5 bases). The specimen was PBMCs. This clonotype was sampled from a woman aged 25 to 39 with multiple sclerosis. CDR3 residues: CANSLGMASTFSGDEQFF. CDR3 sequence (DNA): TGTGCCAACAGCTTAGGTATGGCTAGCACATTCAGCGGCGATGAGCAGTTCTTC.